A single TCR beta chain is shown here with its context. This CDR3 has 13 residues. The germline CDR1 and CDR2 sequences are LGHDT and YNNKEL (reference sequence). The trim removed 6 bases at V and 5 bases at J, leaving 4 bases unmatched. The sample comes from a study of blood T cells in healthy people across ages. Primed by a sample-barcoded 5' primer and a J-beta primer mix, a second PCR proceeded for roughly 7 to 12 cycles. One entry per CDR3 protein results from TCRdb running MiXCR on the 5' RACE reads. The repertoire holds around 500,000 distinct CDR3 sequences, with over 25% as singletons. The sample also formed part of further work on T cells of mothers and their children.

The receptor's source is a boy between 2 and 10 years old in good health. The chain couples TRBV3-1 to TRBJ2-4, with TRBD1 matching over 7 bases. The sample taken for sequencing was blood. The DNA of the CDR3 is TGTGCCAGCAGTCAGGGGGTAGAAAACATTCAGTACTTC. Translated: CASSQGVENIQYF.